The 21 T cell receptor beta chains below come from one sample, sequenced in a study of T cells after posttransplantation cyclophosphamide. Using immunoSEQ multiplex PCR, the repertoire was profiled, and TCRdb retains in-frame clones only, with some absent. Here the sample spans about 52,000 clones, 85% to 95% being singletons. The specimen was PBMCs. The origin of the receptors is a woman between 25 and 40 years old in good health and a related stem cell transplant donor.

The CDR3 protein is CASTRFTSSGNTIYF. CDR3 bases: TGCGCCAGCACCCGGTTTACTAGCTCTGGAAACACCATATATTTT. This chain connects TRBV4-1 to TRBJ1-3; no clear D. The CDR3 is 15 residues long. Trimming shortened V by 7 bases and J by 0 bases, and 13 bases separated the two germline ends. The germline V gene has CDR1 MGHRA and CDR2 YSYEKL.

This chain connects TRBV5-4 to TRBJ1-6, with 8 bases fitting TRBD1. J lost 7 bases, V lost 4 bases, and 7 bases had no gene match. The germline V gene has CDR1 SGHNT and CDR2 YYREEE (reference sequence). The CDR3 consists of 15 residues. The CDR3 spells CASSPGDRKNSPLHF. The CDR3 bases are TGTGCCAGCAGCCCAGGGGACAGGAAGAATTCACCCCTCCACTTT.

This sequence joins TRBV7-3 and TRBJ1-6, with D hard to call. The CDR3 runs 13 residues. The germline V gene has CDR1 SGHTA and CDR2 FQGTGA. The ends were cut back, 8 bases at V and 4 bases at J, with 9 bases in the middle. The CDR3 loop is CASGTVYNSPLHF. The CDR3 DNA sequence: TGTGCCAGCGGTACTGTGTATAATTCACCCCTCCACTTT. Drawing the rest from reference TRBV7-3 and TRBJ1-6, the complete variable domain is GAGVSQTPSNKVTEKGKYVELRCDPISGHTALYWYRQSLGQGPEFLIYFQGTGAADDSGLPNDRFFAVRPEGSVSTLKIQRTERGDSAVYLCASGTVYNSPLHFGNGTRLTVT.

The chain couples TRBV15 to TRBJ2-1; D is undetermined. Trimming removed 0 bases from V and 10 bases from J, with 10 bases in between. The CDR3 extends over 13 amino acids. Germline CDR1 reads LNHNV; CDR2 reads YYDKDF (reference sequence). In DNA form, the CDR3 reads TGTGCCACCAGCAGAGAATTGACCAGGGAGCAGTTCTTC. This encodes CATSRELTREQFF.

The rearrangement joins TRBV29-1 to TRBJ2-7; D is undetermined. CDR1 and CDR2 from the germline V gene are SQVTM and ANQGSEA. The CDR3 extends over 12 amino acids. V was shortened by 1 base and J by 1 base, with 5 bases between the two germline ends. CDR3: CSVEAGSYEQYF. The DNA for the CDR3 is TGCAGCGTTGAAGCCGGGTCCTACGAGCAGTACTTC.

The rearrangement links TRBV6-1 to TRBJ1-2, with 7 bases that match TRBD1. J gave up 4 bases and V 4 bases, and 6 bases lay outside the gene matches. The CDR3 runs to 14 residues. Germline CDR1 reads MNHNS; CDR2 reads SASEGT. CDR3 DNA sequence: TGTGCCAGCAGTGGCTCAGGGGGTGCCTATGGCTACACCTTC. Its protein is CASSGSGGAYGYTF.

The V call is TRBV19, the J call TRBJ1-4, with TRBD1 as a possible D gene (5 bases). CDR3 length equals 15 residues. Germline V CDR1 and CDR2: LNHDA, SQIVND (reference sequence). Between the trimmed V and J ends, which lost 6 bases and 7 bases, there was a span of 18 bases. The CDR3: CASSQVTGGTEKLFF. As DNA, the CDR3 is TGTGCCAGTAGCCAAGTCACAGGAGGGACTGAAAAACTGTTTTTT.

CDR3 coding DNA: TGTGCCATCAGTTCCCTTACAGGGGGAGGCACTGAAGCTTTCTTT. Protein product: CAISSLTGGGTEAFF. V and J are TRBV10-3 and TRBJ1-1; TRBD1 aligns across 8 bases. This CDR3 comprises 15 residues. Trimming cost V 5 bases and J 4 bases; bases outside gene matches: 9. Germline CDR1 ENHRY, CDR2 SYGVKD.

The CDR3 sequence is CASSATSGVSYNEQFF. In DNA form, the CDR3 reads TGTGCCAGCAGCGCCACTAGCGGGGTCTCCTACAATGAGCAGTTCTTC. The chain uses TRBV9 and TRBJ2-1, with 10 positions matching TRBD2. Germline V gene lookup returns CDR1 SGDLS and CDR2 YYNGEE. The CDR3 consists of 16 residues. The ends lost 3 bases at V and 0 bases at J; junction bases unmatched: 3.

This clone was seen once. The chain couples TRBV4-2 to TRBJ1-4, with D unclear. The V gene's germline CDR1 is LGHNA and CDR2 YNFKEQ. V was pared by 4 bases and J by 0 bases, with 3 bases between. This CDR3 is 13 amino acids long. The CDR3 nucleotides are TGTGCCAGCAGCCTCACAACTAATGAAAAACTGTTTTTT. It codes for CASSLTTNEKLFF.

The chain joins TRBV15 to TRBJ2-2, with D maybe TRBD2 (6 bases). The V end lost 0 bases, the J end lost 5 bases, and 13 bases lay between the germline ends. Per the germline V gene, CDR1 is LNHNV and CDR2 is YYDKDF (reference sequence). The CDR3 is 16 amino acids. CDR3 DNA sequence: TGTGCCACCAGCAGAGATAAGGAGGGACCGACCGGGGAGCTGTTTTTT. Encoded protein: CATSRDKEGPTGELFF.

This clone has just one count. V and J are TRBV7-9 and TRBJ1-2; no definite D call. The CDR3 runs to 14 residues. Germline CDR1 is SEHNR and CDR2 is FQNEAQ (reference sequence). V shed 5 bases and J shed 6 bases, with 16 bases lying between them. This chain's CDR3 is CASSAVGGLDGYTF. In DNA, the CDR3 is TGTGCCAGCAGCGCCGTGGGAGGATTAGATGGCTACACCTTC.

The rearrangement joins TRBV4-2 to TRBJ1-2; TRBD1 is a possible D gene (5 bases). The V and J ends lost 0 bases and 4 bases respectively, with 12 bases between them. Germline V CDR1 and CDR2: LGHNA, YNFKEQ. The CDR3 contains 15 residues. CDR3: CASSQENQGGYGYTF. The CDR3 bases are TGTGCCAGCAGCCAAGAAAACCAGGGCGGCTATGGCTACACCTTC.

The chain has TRBV7-8 and TRBJ2-2; D unresolved. This CDR3 has 12 residues. The ends were cut back, 3 bases at V and 4 bases at J, with 3 bases in the middle. CDR1 and CDR2 (germline): SGHVS, FQNEAQ. CDR3 sequence reads: CASSFSTGELFF. The CDR3 nucleotides are TGTGCCAGCAGCTTTAGCACCGGGGAGCTGTTTTTT.

The V call is TRBV6-6, the J call TRBJ2-1; 10 bases line up with TRBD2. The V gene's germline CDR1 is MNHNY and CDR2 SVGAGI (reference sequence). V lost 6 bases and J lost 6; bases outside the gene matches: 5. The CDR3 covers 14 residues. The CDR3 sequence: CASRQRGGRNEQFF. The CDR3 region has the DNA TGTGCCAGCAGACAGCGGGGGGGTCGCAATGAGCAGTTCTTC.

The V and J genes are TRBV28 and TRBJ1-1; 9 bases map to TRBD1. After removal of 3 bases from V and 6 bases from J, the junction contained 2 bases not matched to a gene. Germline values: CDR1 MDHEN, CDR2 SYDVKM. The length of the CDR3 is 13 residues. The CDR3 DNA reads TGTGCCAGCAGTTTTACAGGGGGCTCTGAAGCTTTCTTT. It yields the protein CASSFTGGSEAFF. The full variable domain, rest sourced from reference TRBV28 and TRBJ1-1, is DVKVTQSSRYLVKRTGEKVFLECVQDMDHENMFWYRQDPGLGLRLIYFSYDVKMKEKGDIPEGYSVSREKKERFSLILESASTNQTSMYLCASSFTGGSEAFFGQGTRLTVV.

This rearrangement joins TRBV5-1 to TRBJ2-3; D unresolved. This CDR3 is 15 amino acids long. Germline V gene sequence: CDR1 SGHRS, CDR2 YFSETQ. Trimming shortened V by 1 base and J by 0 bases, and 9 bases separated the two germline ends. CDR3 sequence reads: CASSLYLPSTDTQYF. DNA of the CDR3: TGCGCCAGCAGCTTGTACCTACCCAGCACAGATACGCAGTATTTT.

The V gene is TRBV2, the J gene TRBJ2-1; a weak D match, TRBD2 (5 bases). There are 16 residues in the CDR3. V was trimmed by 9 bases and J by 2 bases, leaving 20 bases between them. CDR1 and CDR2 from the germline V gene are SNHLY and FYNNEI. The CDR3, as DNA: TGTGCCAGTTTACAGTCCGGGATCCCCCCCTACAATGAGCAGTTCTTC. This codes for CASLQSGIPPYNEQFF. Looking up the rest from reference TRBV2 and TRBJ2-1 gives the full variable domain: EPEVTQTPSHQVTQMGQEVILRCVPISNHLYFYWYRQILGQKVEFLVSFYNNEISEKSEIFDDQFSVERPDGSNFTLKIRSTKLEDSAMYFCASLQSGIPPYNEQFFGPGTRLTVL.

This chain connects TRBV28 to TRBJ2-2; 7 bases are shared with TRBD2. The germline V gene encodes CDR1 MDHEN and CDR2 SYDVKM. V lost 5 bases, J lost 0 bases, and 12 bases stayed unmatched. This CDR3 comprises 18 residues. DNA for the CDR3: TGTGCCAGCAGTCTGGGCGGGCGGGGGTTCTCGAACACCGGGGAGCTGTTTTTT. Translated, it gives CASSLGGRGFSNTGELFF. The whole variable domain, remainder taken from reference TRBV28 and TRBJ2-2, is DVKVTQSSRYLVKRTGEKVFLECVQDMDHENMFWYRQDPGLGLRLIYFSYDVKMKEKGDIPEGYSVSREKKERFSLILESASTNQTSMYLCASSLGGRGFSNTGELFFGEGSRLTVL.

The rearrangement uses TRBV6-1 and TRBJ1-5, with D unclear. CDR1 and CDR2 (germline): MNHNS, SASEGT. Between the trimmed V and J ends, which lost 2 bases and 2 bases, there was a span of 10 bases. This CDR3 has 15 residues. The CDR3 coding sequence is TGTGCCAGCAGTGAATGGGGAGCCGGCAATCAGCCCCAGCATTTT. Amino acids: CASSEWGAGNQPQHF.

The CDR3 sequence: CASSSSSGGSTDTQYF. The CDR3 coding sequence is TGTGCCAGCAGCTCCTCGAGCGGGGGAAGCACAGATACGCAGTATTTT. The chain is built from TRBV7-9 and TRBJ2-3, with 8 positions matching TRBD2. V shed 4 bases, J shed 0 bases, and the junction held 6 bases outside the gene matches. CDR3 size: 16 residues. CDR1 SEHNR and CDR2 FQNEAQ come from the germline V gene (reference sequence).